This entry describes one T cell receptor beta chain. The antigen is not known. This entry belongs to a study of type 1 and type 2 diabetes patients. Background on the study: Donors were type 1 diabetes, type 2 diabetes, or nondiabetic controls. CD4+ or CD8+ T cells were positively selected from PBMCs with microbeads. Study results and limitations: Groups were not age- or gender-matched, which may bias interpretation.

The CDR3 covers 15 residues. V was pared by 4 bases and J by 5 bases, with 10 bases of the junction left unmatched. Germline CDR1 reads SGHRS; CDR2 reads YFSETQ. Genomic DNA was the PCR template. Amplification of the beta chain CDR3 used 30 forward and 13 reverse multiplex primers. Each CDR3 protein is one row after TCRdb ran MiXCR on the multiplex PCR reads. Of 250,000 or so distinct CDR3 sequences listed, around 50% were seen once; the top ten hold 12% to 15%. All diabetic donors were classified as either type 1 or type 2 diabetes. What was sequenced was peripheral blood mononuclear cells (PBMCs). The chain is built from TRBV5-1 and TRBJ2-7; TRBD1 matches 9 bases. The source of this sequence is a man younger than 35 with type 2 diabetes. The CDR3 loop reads CASSADGTGYHEQYF. CDR3 bases: TGCGCCAGCAGCGCAGACGGGACAGGGTACCACGAGCAGTACTTC.